Listed below are T cell receptor beta chains from one sample, sequenced in a study of T cell responses to AZD1222 COVID-19 vaccine. Clones were sequenced by immunoSEQ multiplex PCR, and TCRdb holds only the in-frame ones, with some missing. This sample has more than 90,000 clones, with 88% found just once. Specimen: peripheral blood, collected 28 days after the second AZD1222 dose. The receptors originated from an adult who received the AZD1222 COVID-19 vaccine. CDR3s include the opening cysteine and the closing phenylalanine or tryptophan. Each record gives: V gene, D gene, J gene, clone size, CDR3 protein, CDR3 DNA. The D gene is left open where the match is weak. Clone size is stated in some rows and not others, as once, few, many or a class when expanded.

TRBV11-3	TRBD1	TRBJ2-1	-	CASSLGGQGASEQFF	TGTGCCAGCAGCTTGGGTGGACAGGGGGCAAGTGAGCAGTTCTTC
TRBV28	-	TRBJ1-1	-	CASARGGEATEAFF	TGTGCCAGCGCCCGTGGGGGGGAAGCTACTGAAGCTTTCTTT
TRBV4-3	TRBD1	TRBJ1-2	-	CASSPRDRAPPFEGYTF	TGCGCCAGCAGCCCCCGGGACAGGGCACCCCCTTTTGAAGGCTACACCTTC
TRBV3-1/TRBV3-2	-	TRBJ1-2	-	CASSQVSEFYGYTF	TGTGCCAGCAGCCAAGTTTCAGAGTTCTATGGCTACACCTTC
TRBV19	TRBD1	TRBJ1-5	-	CASSTVPRDRGQPQHF	TGTGCCAGTAGTACCGTACCCCGGGACAGGGGTCAGCCCCAGCATTTT
TRBV13	TRBD1	TRBJ1-5	-	CASSTTGDSNQPQHF	TGTGCCAGCAGCACGACAGGGGATAGCAATCAGCCCCAGCATTTT
TRBV6-5	TRBD1	TRBJ1-5	-	CATGQGGFSNQPQHF	TGTGCCACCGGACAGGGGGGTTTTAGCAATCAGCCCCAGCATTTT
TRBV19	-	TRBJ2-3	-	CASSPRGRVTDTQYF	TGTGCCAGTAGCCCACGTGGGCGGGTCACAGATACGCAGTATTTT
TRBV7-8	-	TRBJ1-2	-	CASSLAYYGYTF	TGTGCCAGCAGCTTAGCGTACTATGGCTACACCTTC
TRBV7-2	TRBD1	TRBJ1-1	-	CASSWDSPGTEAFF	TGTGCCAGCAGCTGGGACAGCCCGGGGACTGAAGCTTTCTTT
TRBV5-6	-	TRBJ1-5	-	CASSIGPGQGPQPQHF	TGTGCCAGCAGCATTGGTCCGGGACAAGGGCCACAGCCCCAGCATTTT
TRBV9	TRBD1	TRBJ1-2	-	CASSGKGADPYGYTF	TGTGCCAGCAGCGGGAAGGGGGCGGACCCCTATGGCTACACCTTC
TRBV19	-	TRBJ2-5	-	CASSIRGTASGTQYF	TGTGCCAGTAGTATTCGGGGCACGGCTTCGGGGACCCAGTACTTC
TRBV9	TRBD2	TRBJ2-2	-	CASSVGSSGGSGELFF	TGTGCCAGCAGCGTAGGGTCTAGCGGGGGCTCCGGGGAGCTGTTTTTT
TRBV10-3	TRBD2	TRBJ2-3	-	CATLARGEAGVFTDTQYF	TGTGCCACCTTAGCCAGGGGAGAAGCGGGGGTTTTCACAGATACGCAGTATTTT
TRBV6-4	-	TRBJ2-2	few	CASSERDTGELFF	TGTGCCAGCAGTGAGCGGGACACCGGGGAGCTGTTTTTT
TRBV7-6	-	TRBJ1-5	-	CASSLSAPSQPQHF	TGTGCCAGCAGCTTATCTGCGCCAAGTCAGCCCCAGCATTTT
TRBV3-1/TRBV3-2	-	TRBJ2-5	-	CASSQASETQYF	TGTGCCAGCAGCCAAGCCTCAGAGACCCAGTACTTC
TRBV5-4	TRBD2	TRBJ2-5	-	CASSPGGGGVETQYF	TGTGCCAGCAGCCCCGGCGGCGGGGGGGTAGAGACCCAGTACTTC
TRBV30	-	TRBJ1-2	few	CAWSGGHYGYTF	TGTGCCTGGAGTGGGGGACACTATGGCTACACCTTC
TRBV5-1	TRBD1	TRBJ2-1	-	CASSLEGAEYNEQFF	TGCGCCAGCAGCTTGGAGGGGGCGGAATACAATGAGCAGTTCTTC